This TCR beta chain was profiled in a study of CXCR3-negative and CXCR3-positive naive CD8 T cells. Study overall: Roughly 1.5 +/- 0.3 million TRB reads came from each library, giving 110 million to 150 million in total.

Regarding this clonotype: The target antigen is unknown.

General study findings and limits: CXCR3-positive naive cells had TRB CDR3s that were more hydrophobic than CXCR3-negative naive cells had. Post-cryopreservation CXCR3 expression was partly diminished, and the bulk of assays employed fresh PBMCs. Much lower diversity was found in memory CD8+ cells, while both naive subsets had comparably high diversity. CXCR3-negative and CXCR3-positive naive cells shared comparable TRBV-TRBJ usage, but memory cells did not.

Germline V gene lookup returns CDR1 SQVTM and CDR2 ANQGSEA. The CDR3 is made up of 13 amino acids. Preparation of TRB cDNA libraries relied on 5' RACE carrying UMI labels. TCRdb re-called the 5' RACE reads and catalogs CDR3 proteins one per entry, DNA excluded. Its listing shows 150,000 to 180,000 distinct CDR3 sequences. The chain links TRBV29-1 to TRBJ1-4; TCRdb indicates TRBD1, and absent DNA this call remains unverified. The sequence was obtained from a human donor in good health. Some clones in this sample may be carry-over from other donors' samples. Input material: naive CXCR3+ CD8+ T cells from blood. Subset denoted: CD45RO-CCR7+CD27+CD95- naive CD8+ T cells expressing CXCR3 (TNR3+). CDR3 sequence reads: CSVRTGDSEKLFF.